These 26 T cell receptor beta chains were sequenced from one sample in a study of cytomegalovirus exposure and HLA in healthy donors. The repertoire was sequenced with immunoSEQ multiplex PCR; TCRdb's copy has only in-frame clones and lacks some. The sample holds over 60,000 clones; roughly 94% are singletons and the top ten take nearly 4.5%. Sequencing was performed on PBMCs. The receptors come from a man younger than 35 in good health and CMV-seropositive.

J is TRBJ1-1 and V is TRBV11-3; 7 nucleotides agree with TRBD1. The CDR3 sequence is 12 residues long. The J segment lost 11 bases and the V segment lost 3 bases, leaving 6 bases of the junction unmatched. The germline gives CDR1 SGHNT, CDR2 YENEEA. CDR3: CASSFDTGAAFF. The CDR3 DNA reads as TGTGCCAGCAGCTTTGACACAGGGGCCGCTTTCTTT.

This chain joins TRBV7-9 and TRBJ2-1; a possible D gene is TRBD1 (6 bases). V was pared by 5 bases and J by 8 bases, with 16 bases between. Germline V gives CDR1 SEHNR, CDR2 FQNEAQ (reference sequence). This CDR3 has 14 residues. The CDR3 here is CASSRQVNRDEQFF. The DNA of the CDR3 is TGTGCCAGCAGCCGACAGGTAAATCGAGATGAGCAGTTCTTC. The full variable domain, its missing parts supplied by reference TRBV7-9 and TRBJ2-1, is DTGVSQNPRHKITKRGQNVTFRCDPISEHNRLYWYRQTLGQGPEFLTYFQNEAQLEKSRLLSDRFSAERPKGSFSTLEIQRTEQGDSAMYLCASSRQVNRDEQFFGPGTRLTVL.

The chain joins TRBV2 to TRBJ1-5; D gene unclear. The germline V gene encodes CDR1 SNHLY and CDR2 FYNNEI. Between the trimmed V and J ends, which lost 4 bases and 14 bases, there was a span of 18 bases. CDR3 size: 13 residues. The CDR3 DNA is TGTGCCAGCAGTGGACTGACGGCAGTGCGCAAGCATTTT. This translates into CASSGLTAVRKHF.

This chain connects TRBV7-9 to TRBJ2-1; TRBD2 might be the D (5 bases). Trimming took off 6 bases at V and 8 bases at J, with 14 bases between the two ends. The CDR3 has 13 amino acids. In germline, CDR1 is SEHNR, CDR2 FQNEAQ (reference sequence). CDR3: CASRRPGVYEQFF. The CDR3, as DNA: TGTGCCAGCAGGCGACCCGGGGTGTATGAGCAGTTCTTC.

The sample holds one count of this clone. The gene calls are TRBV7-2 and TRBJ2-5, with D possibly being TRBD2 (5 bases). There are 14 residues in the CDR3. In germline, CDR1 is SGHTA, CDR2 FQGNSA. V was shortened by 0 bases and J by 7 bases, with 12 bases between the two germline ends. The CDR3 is CASSLAFGVGTQYF. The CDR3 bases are TGTGCCAGCAGCTTAGCCTTCGGGGTCGGGACCCAGTACTTC.

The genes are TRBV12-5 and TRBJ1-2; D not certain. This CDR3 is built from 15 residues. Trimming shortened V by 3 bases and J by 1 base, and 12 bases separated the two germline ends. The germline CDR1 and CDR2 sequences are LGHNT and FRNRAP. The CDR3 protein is CASGFSSGFNYGYTF. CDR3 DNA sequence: TGTGCTAGTGGTTTTTCCTCAGGTTTTAACTATGGCTACACCTTC.

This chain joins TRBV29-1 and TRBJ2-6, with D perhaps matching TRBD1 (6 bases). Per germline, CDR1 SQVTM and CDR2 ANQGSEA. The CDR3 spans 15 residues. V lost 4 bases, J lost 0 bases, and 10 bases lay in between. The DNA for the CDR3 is TGCAGCGTTGCCCAGGGGAACTCTGGGGCCAACGTCCTGACTTTC. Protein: CSVAQGNSGANVLTF.

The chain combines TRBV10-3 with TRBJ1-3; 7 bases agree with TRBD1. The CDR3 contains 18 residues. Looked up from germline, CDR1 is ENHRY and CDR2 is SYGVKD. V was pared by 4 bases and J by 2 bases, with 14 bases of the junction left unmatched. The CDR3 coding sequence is TGTGCCATCAGTGGTGGGACAGAAACAAATACCGCTGGAAACACCATATATTTT. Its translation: CAISGGTETNTAGNTIYF.

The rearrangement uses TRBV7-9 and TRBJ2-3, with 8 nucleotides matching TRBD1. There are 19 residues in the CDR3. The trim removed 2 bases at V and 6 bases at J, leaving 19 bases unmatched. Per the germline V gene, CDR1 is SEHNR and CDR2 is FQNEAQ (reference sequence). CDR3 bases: TGTGCCAGCAGCTTACAGATCAAGTCGACAGGGGCCTTTGGGGATACGCAGTATTTT. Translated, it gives CASSLQIKSTGAFGDTQYF.

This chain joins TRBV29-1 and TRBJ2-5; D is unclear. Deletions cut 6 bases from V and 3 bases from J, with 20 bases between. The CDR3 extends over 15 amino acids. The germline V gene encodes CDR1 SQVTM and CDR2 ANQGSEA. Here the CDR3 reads CSVHNPYGDEETQYF. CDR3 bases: TGCAGCGTCCACAACCCGTATGGAGATGAAGAGACCCAGTACTTC.

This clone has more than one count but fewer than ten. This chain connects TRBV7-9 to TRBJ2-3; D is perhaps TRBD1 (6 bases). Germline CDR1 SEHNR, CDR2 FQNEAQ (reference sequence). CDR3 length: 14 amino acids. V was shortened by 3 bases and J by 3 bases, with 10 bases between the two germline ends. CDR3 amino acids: CASSFYRETDTQYF. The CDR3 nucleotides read TGTGCCAGCAGCTTTTACAGGGAGACAGATACGCAGTATTTT.

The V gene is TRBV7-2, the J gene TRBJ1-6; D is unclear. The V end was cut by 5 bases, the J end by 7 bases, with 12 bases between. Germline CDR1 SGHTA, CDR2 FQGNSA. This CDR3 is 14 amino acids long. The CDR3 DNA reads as TGTGCCAGCAGCGGCGGTCTCAAGAATTCACCCCTCCACTTT. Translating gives CASSGGLKNSPLHF. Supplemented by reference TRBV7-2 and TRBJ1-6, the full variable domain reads GAGVSQSPSNKVTEKGKDVELRCDPISGHTALYWYRQSLGQGLEFLIYFQGNSAPDKSGLPSDRFSAERTGGSVSTLTIQRTQQEDSAVYLCASSGGLKNSPLHFGNGTRLTVT.

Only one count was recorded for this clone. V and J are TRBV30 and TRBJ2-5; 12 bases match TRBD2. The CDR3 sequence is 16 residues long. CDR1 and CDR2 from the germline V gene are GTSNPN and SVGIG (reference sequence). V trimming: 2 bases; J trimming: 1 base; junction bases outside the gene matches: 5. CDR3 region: CAWSPLAGGTQETQYF. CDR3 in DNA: TGTGCCTGGAGTCCCCTAGCGGGGGGGACCCAAGAGACCCAGTACTTC. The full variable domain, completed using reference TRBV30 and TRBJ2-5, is SQTIHQWPATLVQPVGSPLSLECTVEGTSNPNLYWYRQAAGRGLQLLFYSVGIGQISSEVPQNLSASRPQDRQFILSSKKLLLSDSGFYLCAWSPLAGGTQETQYFGPGTRLLVL.

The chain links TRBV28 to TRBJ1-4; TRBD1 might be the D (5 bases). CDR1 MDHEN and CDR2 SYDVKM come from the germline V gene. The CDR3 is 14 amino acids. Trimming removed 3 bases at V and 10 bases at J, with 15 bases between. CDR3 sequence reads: CASSFQGSGGKLFF. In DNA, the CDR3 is TGTGCCAGCAGTTTTCAGGGTTCCGGGGGAAAACTGTTTTTT.

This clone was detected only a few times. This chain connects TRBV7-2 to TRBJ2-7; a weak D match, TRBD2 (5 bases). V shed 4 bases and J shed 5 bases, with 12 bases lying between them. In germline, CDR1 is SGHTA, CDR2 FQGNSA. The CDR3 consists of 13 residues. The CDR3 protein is CASSSSSGNEQYF. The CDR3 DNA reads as TGTGCCAGCAGCTCCTCATCGGGGAACGAGCAGTACTTC.

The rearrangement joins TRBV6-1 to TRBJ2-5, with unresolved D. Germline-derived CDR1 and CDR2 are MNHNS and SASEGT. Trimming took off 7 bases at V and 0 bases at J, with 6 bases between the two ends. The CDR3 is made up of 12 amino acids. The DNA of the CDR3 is TGTGCCAGCAAACGGGACCAAGAGACCCAGTACTTC. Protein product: CASKRDQETQYF.

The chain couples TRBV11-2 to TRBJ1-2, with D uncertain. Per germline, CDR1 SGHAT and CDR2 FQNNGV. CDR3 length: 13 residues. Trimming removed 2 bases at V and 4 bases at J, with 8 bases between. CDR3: CASSLSSLYGYTF. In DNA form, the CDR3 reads TGTGCCAGCAGCTTATCGTCCCTCTATGGCTACACCTTC. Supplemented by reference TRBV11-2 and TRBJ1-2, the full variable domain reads EAGVAQSPRYKIIEKRQSVAFWCNPISGHATLYWYQQILGQGPKLLIQFQNNGVVDDSQLPKDRFSAERLKGVDSTLKIQPAKLEDSAVYLCASSLSSLYGYTFGSGTRLTVV.

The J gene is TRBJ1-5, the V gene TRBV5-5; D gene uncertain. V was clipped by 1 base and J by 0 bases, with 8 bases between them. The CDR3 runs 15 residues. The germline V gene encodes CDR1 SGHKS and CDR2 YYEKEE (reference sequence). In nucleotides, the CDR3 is TGTGCCAGCAGCTTGTCGAGAACTAGCAATCAGCCCCAGCATTTT. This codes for CASSLSRTSNQPQHF.

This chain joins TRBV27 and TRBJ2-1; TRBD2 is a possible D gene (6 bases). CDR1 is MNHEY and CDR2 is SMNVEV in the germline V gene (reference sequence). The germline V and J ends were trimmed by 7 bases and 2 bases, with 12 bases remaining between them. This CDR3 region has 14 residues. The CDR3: CASNPTGAYNEQFF. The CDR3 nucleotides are TGTGCCAGCAACCCGACGGGGGCCTACAATGAGCAGTTCTTC.

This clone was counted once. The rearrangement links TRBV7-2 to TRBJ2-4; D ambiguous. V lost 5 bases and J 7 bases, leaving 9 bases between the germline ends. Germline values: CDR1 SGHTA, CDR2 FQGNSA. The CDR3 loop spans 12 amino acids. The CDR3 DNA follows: TGTGCCAGCAGCCTGCCCGGGAACATTCAGTACTTC. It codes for CASSLPGNIQYF.

The CDR3 nucleotides are TGTGCCAGCAGTTGGAGGACTAGCGGGAGAGTCTACGAGCAGTACTTC. Protein: CASSWRTSGRVYEQYF. J is TRBJ2-7 and V is TRBV28; TRBD2 matches at 13 bases. Germline CDR1 MDHEN, CDR2 SYDVKM. The CDR3 length is 16 residues. Unmatched junction bases numbered 6, after V lost 4 bases and J lost 3 bases.

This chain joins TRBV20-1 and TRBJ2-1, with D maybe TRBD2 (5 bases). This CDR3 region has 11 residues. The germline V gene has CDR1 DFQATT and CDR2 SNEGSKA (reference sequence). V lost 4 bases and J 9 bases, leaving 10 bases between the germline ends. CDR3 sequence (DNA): TGCAGTGCTACTCTAGCTTTTGAGCAGTTCTTC. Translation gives CSATLAFEQFF.

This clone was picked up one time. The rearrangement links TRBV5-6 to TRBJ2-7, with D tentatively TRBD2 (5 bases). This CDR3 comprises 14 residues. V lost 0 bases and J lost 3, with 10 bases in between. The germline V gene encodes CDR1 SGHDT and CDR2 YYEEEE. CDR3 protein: CASSLVGNIYEQYF. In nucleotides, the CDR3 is TGTGCCAGCAGCTTGGTCGGGAATATCTACGAGCAGTACTTC.

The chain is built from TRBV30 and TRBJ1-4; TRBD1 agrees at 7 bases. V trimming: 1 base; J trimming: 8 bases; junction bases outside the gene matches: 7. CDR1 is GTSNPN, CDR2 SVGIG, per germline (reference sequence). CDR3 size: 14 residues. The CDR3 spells CAWSGGQGEEKLFF. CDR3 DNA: TGTGCCTGGAGTGGGGGGCAGGGGGAAGAAAAACTGTTTTTT.

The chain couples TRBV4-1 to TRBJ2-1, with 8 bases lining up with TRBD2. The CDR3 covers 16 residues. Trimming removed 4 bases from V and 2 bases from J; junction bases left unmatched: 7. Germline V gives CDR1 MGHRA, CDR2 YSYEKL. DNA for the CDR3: TGCGCCAGCAGCCCTCAAGCGGGGGCCGCCTACAATGAGCAGTTCTTC. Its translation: CASSPQAGAAYNEQFF.

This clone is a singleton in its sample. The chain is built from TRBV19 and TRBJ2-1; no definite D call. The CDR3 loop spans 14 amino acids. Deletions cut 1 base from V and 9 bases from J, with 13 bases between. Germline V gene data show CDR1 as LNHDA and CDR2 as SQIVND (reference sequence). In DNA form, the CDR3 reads TGTGCCAGTAGTATAGGGGCCCCGGCTCTTGAGCAGTTCTTC. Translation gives CASSIGAPALEQFF.